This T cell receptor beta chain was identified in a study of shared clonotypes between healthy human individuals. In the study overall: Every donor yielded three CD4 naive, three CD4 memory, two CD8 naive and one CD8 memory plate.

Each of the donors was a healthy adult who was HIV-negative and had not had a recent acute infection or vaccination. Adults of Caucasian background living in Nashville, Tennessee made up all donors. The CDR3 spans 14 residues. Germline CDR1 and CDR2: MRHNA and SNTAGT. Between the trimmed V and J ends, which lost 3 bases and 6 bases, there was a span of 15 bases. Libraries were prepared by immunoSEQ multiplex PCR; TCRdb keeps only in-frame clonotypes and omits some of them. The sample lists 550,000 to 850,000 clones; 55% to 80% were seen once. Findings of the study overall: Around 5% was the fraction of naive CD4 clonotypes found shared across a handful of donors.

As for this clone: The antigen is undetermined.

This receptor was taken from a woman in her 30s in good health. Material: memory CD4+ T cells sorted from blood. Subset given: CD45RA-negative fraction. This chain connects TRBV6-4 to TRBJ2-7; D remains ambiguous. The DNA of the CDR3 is TGTGCCAGCAGTGAGCCTTGGATGCACATCGAGCAGTACTTC. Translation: CASSEPWMHIEQYF.